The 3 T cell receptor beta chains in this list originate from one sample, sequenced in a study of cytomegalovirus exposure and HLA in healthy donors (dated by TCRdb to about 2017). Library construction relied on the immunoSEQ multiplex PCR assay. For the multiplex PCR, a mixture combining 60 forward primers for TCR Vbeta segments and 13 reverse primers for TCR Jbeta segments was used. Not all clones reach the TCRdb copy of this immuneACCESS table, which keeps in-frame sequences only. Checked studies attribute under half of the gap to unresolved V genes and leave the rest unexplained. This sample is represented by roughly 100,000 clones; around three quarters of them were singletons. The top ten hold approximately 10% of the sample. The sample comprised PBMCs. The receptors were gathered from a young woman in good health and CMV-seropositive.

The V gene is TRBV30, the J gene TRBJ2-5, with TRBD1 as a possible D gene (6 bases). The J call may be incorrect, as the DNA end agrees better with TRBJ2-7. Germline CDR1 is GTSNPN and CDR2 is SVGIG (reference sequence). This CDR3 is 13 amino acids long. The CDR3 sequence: CAWSNRAPYEQYF. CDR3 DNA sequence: TGTGCCTGGAGTAACAGGGCTCCCTACGAGCAGTACTTC.

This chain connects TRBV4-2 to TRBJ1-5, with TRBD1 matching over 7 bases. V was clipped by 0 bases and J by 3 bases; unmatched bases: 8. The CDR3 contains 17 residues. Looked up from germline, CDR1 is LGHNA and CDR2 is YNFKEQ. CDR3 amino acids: CASSQDRGWGANQPQHF. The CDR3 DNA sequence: TGTGCCAGCAGCCAAGACAGGGGGTGGGGGGCCAATCAGCCCCAGCATTTT.

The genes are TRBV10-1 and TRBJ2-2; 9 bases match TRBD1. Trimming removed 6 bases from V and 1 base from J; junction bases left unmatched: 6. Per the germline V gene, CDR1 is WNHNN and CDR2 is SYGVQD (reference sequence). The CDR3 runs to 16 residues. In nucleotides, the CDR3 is TGCGCCAGCAGCGAACAGGGGGCTGGGAACACCGGGGAGCTGTTTTTT. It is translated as CASSEQGAGNTGELFF.